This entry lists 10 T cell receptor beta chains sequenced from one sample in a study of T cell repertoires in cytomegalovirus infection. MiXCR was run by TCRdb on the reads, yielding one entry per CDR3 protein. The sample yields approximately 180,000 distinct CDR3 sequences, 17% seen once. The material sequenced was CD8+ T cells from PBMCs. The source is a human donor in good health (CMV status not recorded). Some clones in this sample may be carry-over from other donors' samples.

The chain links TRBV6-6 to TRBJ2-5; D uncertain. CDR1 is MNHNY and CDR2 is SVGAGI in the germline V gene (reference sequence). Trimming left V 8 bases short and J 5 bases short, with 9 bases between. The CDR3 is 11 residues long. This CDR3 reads CASELGETQYF. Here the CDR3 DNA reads TGTGCCAGCGAGTTAGGGGAGACCCAGTACTTC.

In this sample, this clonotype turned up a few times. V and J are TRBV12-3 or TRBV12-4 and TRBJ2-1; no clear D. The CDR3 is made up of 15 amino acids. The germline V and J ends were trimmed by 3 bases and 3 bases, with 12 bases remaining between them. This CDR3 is CASSLGSMDYNEQFF. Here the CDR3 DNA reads TGTGCCAGCAGTTTGGGGTCCATGGACTACAATGAGCAGTTCTTC.

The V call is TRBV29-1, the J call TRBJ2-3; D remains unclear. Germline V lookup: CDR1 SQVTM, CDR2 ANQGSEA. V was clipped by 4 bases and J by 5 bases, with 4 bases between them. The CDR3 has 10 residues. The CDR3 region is CSVVGDTQYF. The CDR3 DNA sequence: TGCAGCGTTGTTGGAGATACGCAGTATTTT.

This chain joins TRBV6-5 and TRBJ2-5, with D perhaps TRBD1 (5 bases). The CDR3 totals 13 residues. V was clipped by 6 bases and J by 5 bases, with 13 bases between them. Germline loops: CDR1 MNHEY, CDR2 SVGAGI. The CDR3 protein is CASSPRVPETQYF. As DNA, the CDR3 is TGTGCCAGCAGCCCCAGGGTGCCGGAGACCCAGTACTTC.

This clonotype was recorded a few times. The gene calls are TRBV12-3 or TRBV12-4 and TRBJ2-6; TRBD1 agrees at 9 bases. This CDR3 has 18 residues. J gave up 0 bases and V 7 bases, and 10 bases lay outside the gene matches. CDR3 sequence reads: CASTTDRGIGSGANVLTF. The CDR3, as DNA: TGTGCCAGCACTACAGACAGGGGGATCGGCTCTGGGGCCAACGTCCTGACTTTC.

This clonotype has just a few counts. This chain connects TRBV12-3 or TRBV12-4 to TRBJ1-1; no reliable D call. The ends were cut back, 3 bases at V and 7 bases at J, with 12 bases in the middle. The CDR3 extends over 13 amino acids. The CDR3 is CASSFRDFGEAFF. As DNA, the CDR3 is TGTGCCAGCAGTTTTAGGGATTTCGGTGAAGCTTTCTTT.

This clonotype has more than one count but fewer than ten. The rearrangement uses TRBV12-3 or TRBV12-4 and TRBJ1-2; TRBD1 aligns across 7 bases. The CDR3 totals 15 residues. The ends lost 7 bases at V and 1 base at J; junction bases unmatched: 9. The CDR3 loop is CASTSNGQDNYGYTF. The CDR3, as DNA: TGTGCCAGCACCTCGAACGGACAGGATAACTATGGCTACACCTTC.

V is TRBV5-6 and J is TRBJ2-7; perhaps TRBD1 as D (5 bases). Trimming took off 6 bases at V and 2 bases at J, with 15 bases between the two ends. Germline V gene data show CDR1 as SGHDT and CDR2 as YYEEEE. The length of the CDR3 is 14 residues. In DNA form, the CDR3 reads TGTGCCAGCAACCAATTGACAGCAGCCTACGAGCAGTACTTC. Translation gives CASNQLTAAYEQYF.

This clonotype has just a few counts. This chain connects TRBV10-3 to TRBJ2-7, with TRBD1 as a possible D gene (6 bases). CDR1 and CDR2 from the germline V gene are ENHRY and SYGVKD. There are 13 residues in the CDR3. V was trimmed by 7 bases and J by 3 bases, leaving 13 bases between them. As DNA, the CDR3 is TGTGCCATCAAGGTTGGGGACAACTACGAGCAGTACTTC. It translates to CAIKVGDNYEQYF.

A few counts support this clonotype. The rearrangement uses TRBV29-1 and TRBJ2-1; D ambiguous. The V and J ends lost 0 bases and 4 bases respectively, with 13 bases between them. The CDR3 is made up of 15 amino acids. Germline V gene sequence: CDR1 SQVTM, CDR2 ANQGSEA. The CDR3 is CSVEEGWQRYNEQFF. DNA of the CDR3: TGCAGCGTTGAAGAGGGTTGGCAGAGATACAATGAGCAGTTCTTC.